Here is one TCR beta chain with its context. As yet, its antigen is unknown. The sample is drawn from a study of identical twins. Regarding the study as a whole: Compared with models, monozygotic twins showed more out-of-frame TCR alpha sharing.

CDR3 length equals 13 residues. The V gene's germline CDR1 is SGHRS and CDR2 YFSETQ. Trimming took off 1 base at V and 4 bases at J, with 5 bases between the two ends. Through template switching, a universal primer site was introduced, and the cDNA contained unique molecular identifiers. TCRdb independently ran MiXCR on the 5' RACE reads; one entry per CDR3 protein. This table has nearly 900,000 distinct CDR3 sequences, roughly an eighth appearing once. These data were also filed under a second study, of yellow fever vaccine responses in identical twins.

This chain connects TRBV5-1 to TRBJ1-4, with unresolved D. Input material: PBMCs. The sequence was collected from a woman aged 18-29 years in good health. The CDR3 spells CASSLNLNEKLFF. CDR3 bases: TGCGCCAGCAGCTTGAACCTTAATGAAAAACTGTTTTTT.